The 23 T cell receptor beta chains below were found in one sample sequenced in a study of identical twins. TCRdb called the 5' RACE reads again in MiXCR, with one record for every CDR3 protein. The sample yields hundreds of thousands of distinct CDR3 sequences, 21% seen once. A further study also used this sample, focusing on T cells expressing NK-cell markers.

The material sequenced was PBMCs. These receptor sequences come from a woman between 18 and 29 years old in good health.

The V and J genes are TRBV5-1 and TRBJ2-6; D may be TRBD2 (5 bases). Looked up from germline, CDR1 is SGHRS and CDR2 is YFSETQ. Trimming took 3 bases from V and 0 from J, leaving 7 bases between them. The CDR3 sequence is 15 residues long. The CDR3, as DNA: TGCGCCAGCAGCTCCCGGGACTCTGGGGCCAACGTCCTGACTTTC. Residues: CASSSRDSGANVLTF.

This clonotype came up many times. V is TRBV7-2 and J is TRBJ1-2; D possibly corresponds to TRBD1 (5 bases). CDR1 is SGHTA, CDR2 FQGNSA, per germline. V was shortened by 5 bases and J by 2 bases, with 15 bases between the two germline ends. This CDR3 has 15 residues. The CDR3 sequence is CASSGPGRVNYGYTF. The CDR3 DNA sequence: TGTGCCAGCAGCGGGCCAGGGCGAGTAAACTATGGCTACACCTTC.

This clonotype has a single count. V gene TRBV7-2 combines with J gene TRBJ2-4; maybe TRBD1 (6 bases). Germline V gene data show CDR1 as SGHTA and CDR2 as FQGNSA. Trimming left V 5 bases short and J 0 bases short, with 11 bases between. CDR3 size: 15 residues. The CDR3 DNA reads as TGTGCCAGCAGCCCGCAGGGGTTAGCCAAAAACATTCAGTACTTC. Its translation: CASSPQGLAKNIQYF.

Only one count was recorded for this clonotype. The DNA for the CDR3 is TGTGCTAGTGGTTTGGGACAGGTCACTGAGCAGTTCTTC. Translated: CASGLGQVTEQFF. The rearrangement joins TRBV12-5 to TRBJ2-1, with D possibly TRBD1 on 6 matching bases. Trimming took off 1 base at V and 9 bases at J, with 10 bases between the two ends. CDR1 and CDR2 from the germline V gene are LGHNT and FRNRAP. CDR3 size: 13 residues.

In its sample, this clonotype was seen a few times. The rearrangement links TRBV29-1 to TRBJ1-4; 7 bases align to TRBD1. The germline gives CDR1 SQVTM, CDR2 ANQGSEA. V lost 4 bases, J lost 4 bases, and 3 bases stayed unmatched. This CDR3 is built from 13 residues. This chain's CDR3 is CSVVGQYNEKLFF. The CDR3 nucleotides are TGCAGCGTTGTGGGACAGTATAATGAAAAACTGTTTTTT.

There are a few counts of this clonotype. The chain is built from TRBV20-1 and TRBJ2-1, with 12 nucleotides matching TRBD1. Germline V gene sequence: CDR1 DFQATT, CDR2 SNEGSKA (reference sequence). V lost 6 bases, J lost 10 bases, and 7 bases stayed unmatched. The CDR3 has 13 residues. CDR3 residues: CSALRDRGQEQFF. The CDR3 DNA follows: TGCAGTGCCCTGAGGGACAGGGGGCAAGAGCAGTTCTTC.

The chain has TRBV12-3 or TRBV12-4 and TRBJ2-3; 10 bases align to TRBD2. The CDR3 contains 17 residues. J was trimmed by 0 bases and V by 6 bases; bases with no gene match: 9. The CDR3 sequence is CASSSSLLAGSTDTQYF. DNA of the CDR3: TGTGCCAGCAGCTCCTCCTTACTAGCGGGGAGCACAGATACGCAGTATTTT.

Only a few counts were recorded for this clonotype. This sequence joins TRBV20-1 and TRBJ2-2; the D is unclear. CDR3 length: 14 amino acids. Trimming took 0 bases from V and 4 from J, leaving 9 bases between them. Germline V CDR1 and CDR2: DFQATT, SNEGSKA (reference sequence). CDR3 protein: CSARETSTTGELFF. The CDR3, as DNA: TGCAGTGCTAGAGAAACGTCGACCACCGGGGAGCTGTTTTTT.

V is TRBV20-1 and J is TRBJ2-7; 11 nucleotides match TRBD1. Germline CDR1 and CDR2: DFQATT and SNEGSKA (reference sequence). The V gene end was trimmed by 3 bases and the J gene end by 3 bases; junction bases not matched to a gene: 4. The CDR3 has 14 residues. The CDR3 reads CSASPGTGGYEQYF. In nucleotides, the CDR3 is TGCAGTGCTAGCCCCGGGACAGGGGGCTACGAGCAGTACTTC.

The V call is TRBV30, the J call TRBJ2-1; 7 nucleotides match TRBD2. This CDR3 spans 13 amino acids. Looked up from germline, CDR1 is GTSNPN and CDR2 is SVGIG (reference sequence). After removal of 5 bases from V and 7 bases from J, the junction contained 8 bases not matched to a gene. The CDR3 loop reads CAWASSGENEQFF. CDR3 DNA: TGTGCCTGGGCCTCTAGCGGTGAGAATGAGCAGTTCTTC.

The rearrangement links TRBV6-1 to TRBJ2-3; 9 nucleotides agree with TRBD1. The V gene's germline CDR1 is MNHNS and CDR2 SASEGT. The CDR3 has 14 residues. J was trimmed by 5 bases and V by 6 bases; bases with no gene match: 6. CDR3 nucleotide sequence: TGTGCCAGCAGGGAGGGGACAGGGAAAGATACGCAGTATTTT. Encoded protein: CASREGTGKDTQYF.

This clonotype was found a few times. The chain carries TRBV10-3 and TRBJ2-1; D could derive from TRBD1 or TRBD2 (5 bases each). Trimming pared 5 bases from V and 3 bases from J, leaving 11 bases between. CDR1 is ENHRY, CDR2 SYGVKD, per germline. The CDR3 is made up of 14 amino acids. The DNA of the CDR3 is TGTGCCATCAGTCCGGGACCAAACTACAATGAGCAGTTCTTC. It encodes CAISPGPNYNEQFF.

V and J are TRBV5-6 and TRBJ1-4; the match to TRBD1 covers 8 bases. CDR3 length: 16 residues. Germline lookup yields CDR1 SGHDT and CDR2 YYEEEE. J lost 8 bases, V lost 1 base, and 10 bases had no gene match. The CDR3 coding sequence is TGTGCCAGCAGCTTGTTCAGAGAGGACAGGGTCGAAAAACTGTTTTTT. It is translated as CASSLFREDRVEKLFF.

Ten or more counts support this clonotype. V and J are TRBV20-1 and TRBJ1-1, with D maybe TRBD1 (6 bases). Trimming took off 4 bases at V and 3 bases at J, with 12 bases between the two ends. The CDR3 length is 13 residues. Germline V lookup: CDR1 DFQATT, CDR2 SNEGSKA (reference sequence). The chain's CDR3 is CSAIIGTYTEAFF. CDR3 nucleotides: TGCAGTGCTATAATCGGGACATACACTGAAGCTTTCTTT.

This clonotype was observed a few times. V is TRBV4-2 and J is TRBJ1-6, with unresolved D. V dropped 0 bases and J dropped 10 bases, with 10 bases sitting between them. The CDR3 length is 14 residues. Germline V gene data show CDR1 as LGHNA and CDR2 as YNFKEQ. The CDR3 DNA reads as TGTGCCAGCAGCCAAGAGTTTCGTGGCTCACCCCTCCACTTT. This sequence encodes CASSQEFRGSPLHF.

This clonotype has a handful of counts. V and J are TRBV6-5 and TRBJ2-7, with 8 bases identical to TRBD2. This CDR3 spans 14 amino acids. Germline CDR1 and CDR2: MNHEY and SVGAGI. With V trimmed by 5 bases and J by 5 bases, 8 bases remained unmatched. CDR3 in DNA: TGTGCCAGCAGTCTTCCCGGGGGGGGCGACGAGCAGTACTTC. This gives the protein CASSLPGGGDEQYF.

This clonotype was seen more than once but under ten times. The chain combines TRBV12-3 or TRBV12-4 with TRBJ2-2; D unresolved. The CDR3 loop spans 14 amino acids. V was trimmed by 7 bases and J by 4 bases, leaving 13 bases between them. For the CDR3, the DNA is TGTGCCAGCACCTTGGGGATTAGCACCGGGGAGCTGTTTTTT. It encodes CASTLGISTGELFF.

This clonotype showed up just a few times. The chain carries TRBV10-3 and TRBJ2-2, with 8 positions matching TRBD2. Trimming took 0 bases from V and 1 from J; bases not matched to a gene: 13. CDR1 ENHRY and CDR2 SYGVKD come from the germline V gene. The CDR3 is made up of 20 amino acids. In DNA, the CDR3 is TGTGCCATCAGTGAGTCTCACGGGCGCAGGAGCGGGAGGAACACCGGGGAGCTGTTTTTT. This codes for CAISESHGRRSGRNTGELFF.

This clonotype was counted ten times or more. This chain uses TRBV10-2 with TRBJ1-5, with TRBD1 matching 7 bases. The trim removed 3 bases at V and 7 bases at J, leaving 9 bases unmatched. This CDR3 region has 15 residues. Germline-derived CDR1 and CDR2 are WSHSY and SAAADI. This CDR3 is CASSDSHRGAQPQHF. The CDR3 DNA follows: TGCGCCAGCAGTGATTCTCACAGGGGAGCCCAGCCCCAGCATTTT.

This clonotype was seen only a few times. As DNA, the CDR3 is TGTGCCAGCCACACTAGTGGACTAGCGCTAGCAGATACGCAGTATTTT. Protein product: CASHTSGLALADTQYF. The chain uses TRBV7-9 and TRBJ2-3, with TRBD2 matching over 9 bases. Germline V gene sequence: CDR1 SEHNR, CDR2 FQNEAQ (reference sequence). The CDR3 totals 16 residues. The V and J ends lost 8 bases and 4 bases, in that order; junction bases with no gene match: 13. The whole variable domain, remainder taken from reference TRBV7-9 and TRBJ2-3, is DTGVSQNPRHKITKRGQNVTFRCDPISEHNRLYWYRQTLGQGPEFLTYFQNEAQLEKSRLLSDRFSAERPKGSFSTLEIQRTEQGDSAMYLCASHTSGLALADTQYFGPGTRLTVL.

V usage is TRBV11-2 and J usage is TRBJ2-7; D is uncertain. Germline CDR1 is SGHAT and CDR2 is FQNNGV. The V end was cut by 4 bases, the J end by 1 base, with 11 bases between. The CDR3 totals 14 residues. The CDR3, as DNA: TGTGCCAGCAGCTACCCGACGCCTTCCTACGAGCAGTACTTC. This sequence encodes CASSYPTPSYEQYF.

The chain joins TRBV5-1 to TRBJ2-7; D is unclear. This CDR3 has 15 residues. The germline V gene encodes CDR1 SGHRS and CDR2 YFSETQ. V shed 0 bases and J shed 1 base, with 11 bases lying between them. This CDR3 reads CASSLAVAGSYEQYF. The CDR3, as DNA: TGCGCCAGCAGCTTGGCCGTCGCTGGGTCCTACGAGCAGTACTTC.

The CDR3 DNA is TGTGCCATCTCCTCGGGGGGCAGAAGCTCCTACGAGCAGTACTTC. Translated: CAISSGGRSSYEQYF. V and J are TRBV10-3 and TRBJ2-7, with D possibly being TRBD2 (7 bases). The V and J ends lost 8 bases and 0 bases respectively, with 17 bases between them. The CDR3 is made up of 15 amino acids. CDR1 and CDR2 from the germline V gene are ENHRY and SYGVKD.